This TCR beta chain was sequenced during a study of blood T cell repertoires in COVID-19. Study background: T cells, B-cell-depleted T cells, or PBMCs supplied cDNA or gDNA.

Authors' methods: For nucleated cells, counts were estimated from reference gene primer amplification. TCRdb keeps only in-frame clones here, not all; method: immunoSEQ multiplex PCR. Clone size and the V and J calls come from that table; the DNA yielded D and trimming. The repertoire has over 75,000 clones, around 81% of them found once; the top ten carry approximately 8.9%. CDR1 and CDR2 (germline): MNHEY, SVGAGI. The CDR3 contains 14 residues. Trimming removed 5 bases from V and 5 bases from J; junction bases left unmatched: 8. The V gene is TRBV6-5, the J gene TRBJ1-2; TRBD1 matches 7 bases. Sequenced material: peripheral blood. The clonotype originates from a man aged 45-60 years who had recovered from COVID-19. CDR3 sequence (DNA): TGTGCCAGCAGTCCCGGGACAGAGGCTTATGGCTACACCTTC. It is translated as CASSPGTEAYGYTF.